This T cell receptor beta chain stems from a study of blood T cell repertoires in COVID-19 (dated by TCRdb to about 2020). Broadly, across the study: The collaborator samples originated in the United States, Italy and Spain and spanned the acute and convalescent phases of COVID-19. The repertoires were made available in a free public database intended to serve as a resource for research on the immune response to SARS-CoV-2. The samples were drawn from the first 160 participants of the ongoing ImmuneRACE study and from 950 to 1,500 subjects provided by 6 global collaborators. The material from the prospective study consisted of cDNA or gDNA derived from T cells, B-cell-depleted T cells, or PBMCs. Where available, HLA class I and class II types were obtained from metadata supplied by the sample provider rather than from assay-based typing. Subjects who had been exposed to COVID-19, were actively infected with it, or had recovered from it provided the deeply sampled blood TCRbeta repertoires that made up the dataset. The sample metadata nearly always contained a de-identified subject ID, COVID-19 status, age in years and sex.

TCRbeta CDR3 regions were amplified from genomic DNA by means of the immunoSEQ Assay, a bias-controlled multiplex PCR. In the authors' own workflow: The number of nucleated cells in each sample was estimated by amplification of reference gene primers within the assay. To quantify the absolute abundance of each unique TCRbeta CDR3 rearrangement, sequence reads were collapsed and filtered. For each sample, productive Simpson clonality was calculated by taking the square root of Simpson's diversity index across productive rearrangements. TCRdb retrieved this table from immuneACCESS and kept in-frame rearrangements only. Not all clones are present; in checked studies, unresolved V genes account for under half, and no reason is known for the remainder. The V and J calls and clone size were taken over from that table, and D and trimming were inferred from the DNA. This sample has 400,000 or so clones in its table, and 85% to 90% of those were observed once. Clones ranked in the top ten supply less than 0.95% of the sample.

Notes on this clone: Its specific antigen is unknown. Base qualities are not provided; no much larger clone lies one nucleotide away.

In Seattle, one collaborating source enrolled patients while the infection was active and tracked those patients longitudinally over the course of disease. The collaborating institutions used their own protocols to collect whole blood in K2EDTA tubes. For TCRbeta analysis, collaborators shipped samples in one of three forms: frozen whole blood, isolated PBMCs, or DNA extracted from either of those sample types. Beyond this particular receptor, the publication reports: Clinical and demographic metadata were provided uncurated, with the amount varying by source and participant.

CDR1 LGHDT and CDR2 YNNKEL were looked up in the germline V gene (reference sequence). From cysteine to phenylalanine, the CDR3 is 15 amino acids long. Only the CDR3 portion is preserved as DNA: 45 bases, with reading frame beginning at the first base. Relative to germline, V is 4 bases shorter and J is 6 bases shorter, with 16 bases between their ends. Sequencing was carried out using peripheral blood. The chain uses TRBV3-1 (or the pseudogene TRBV3-2) and TRBJ2-1; a tentative D call is TRBD2 (6 bases match). The TCR originated in a man younger than 30 with COVID-19, enrolled during active disease. The bases are TGTGCCAGCAGCCCTGGTTTTGGAGGGTCCAATGAGCAGTTCTTC. Translated, it reads CASSPGFGGSNEQFF.